This T cell receptor (beta chain) was retrieved from a study of CD8 T cell repertoires and HIV-1 epitope variants. Across the study: Separate from the cultures, 1M uncultured T cells served as baseline.

Germline-derived CDR1 and CDR2 are LNHNV and YYDKDF (reference sequence). This CDR3 has 14 residues. V was trimmed by 0 bases and J by 5 bases, leaving 10 bases between them. Some clones are missing from TCRdb's copy, which holds only in-frame ones; the method was immunoSEQ multiplex PCR. The sample contains 80,000 to 95,000 clones, roughly four fifths of which appear only once. The rearrangement joins TRBV15 to TRBJ2-5; maybe TRBD2 (6 bases). Input material: uncultured baseline CD8+ T cells from peripheral blood mononuclear cells (PBMCs). The source of this sequence is a male donor with HIV. The CDR3 sequence is CATSRETSHETQYF. CDR3 DNA sequence: TGTGCCACCAGCAGAGAGACTAGTCATGAGACCCAGTACTTC.